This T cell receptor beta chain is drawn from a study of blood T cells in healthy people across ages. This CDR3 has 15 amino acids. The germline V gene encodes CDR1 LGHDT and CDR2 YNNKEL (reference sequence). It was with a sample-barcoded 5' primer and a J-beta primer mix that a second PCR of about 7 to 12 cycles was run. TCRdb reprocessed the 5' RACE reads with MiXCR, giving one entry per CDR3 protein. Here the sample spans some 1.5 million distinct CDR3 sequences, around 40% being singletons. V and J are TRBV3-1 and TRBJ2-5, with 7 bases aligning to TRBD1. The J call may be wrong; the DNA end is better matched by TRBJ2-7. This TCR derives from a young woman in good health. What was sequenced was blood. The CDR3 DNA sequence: TGTGCCAGCAGCCAAAGCCGGGACAGAAATAACGAGCAGTACTTC. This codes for CASSQSRDRNNEQYF.